These 3 T cell receptor beta chains were all obtained from the same sample, sequenced in a study of T cells in localized non-small cell lung cancer (dated by TCRdb to about 2020). The receptor library was made with the immunoSEQ multiplex PCR assay. The table was pulled from immuneACCESS by TCRdb, which kept in-frame rearrangements only. Such tables lose some clones; where checked, under half of the loss comes from unresolved V genes, and the rest has no known cause. The sample table records 20,000 to 30,000 clones; less than 90% of these occur just once. Of the sample, over 11% is held by the ten largest clones. The material sequenced was peripheral blood, taken before any cancer treatment. The receptors stem from a female donor of 60 years or more with stage II squamous cell lung carcinoma.

A single count supports this clone. The CDR3 DNA reads as TGTGCCAGCAGTTACCCGGACAGGGTTTATGGCTACACCTTC. Its translation: CASSYPDRVYGYTF. This chain joins TRBV28 and TRBJ1-2; 8 bases are shared with TRBD1. V lost 4 bases and J lost 5; bases outside the gene matches: 6. The CDR3 runs to 14 residues. CDR1 and CDR2 from the germline V gene are MDHEN and SYDVKM.

J is TRBJ2-7 and V is TRBV5-1; TRBD2 matches at 13 bases. V lost 7 bases to trimming and J lost 5 bases; unmatched junction nucleotides: 9. This CDR3 has 15 amino acids. The germline V gene encodes CDR1 SGHRS and CDR2 YFSETQ. CDR3 loop: CASGLAGVSMHEQYF. CDR3 sequence (DNA): TGCGCCAGCGGACTAGCGGGAGTCTCGATGCACGAGCAGTACTTC.

The chain couples TRBV7-6 to TRBJ2-2; 13 bases are shared with TRBD2. There are 19 residues in the CDR3. J gave up 6 bases and V 2 bases, and 12 bases lay outside the gene matches. Looked up from germline, CDR1 is SGHVS and CDR2 is FNYEAQ. CDR3 coding DNA: TGTGCCAGCAGCTTAAGGATTGGAACTAGCGGGAGGGACGCCGGGGAGCTGTTTTTT. Amino acid sequence: CASSLRIGTSGRDAGELFF.